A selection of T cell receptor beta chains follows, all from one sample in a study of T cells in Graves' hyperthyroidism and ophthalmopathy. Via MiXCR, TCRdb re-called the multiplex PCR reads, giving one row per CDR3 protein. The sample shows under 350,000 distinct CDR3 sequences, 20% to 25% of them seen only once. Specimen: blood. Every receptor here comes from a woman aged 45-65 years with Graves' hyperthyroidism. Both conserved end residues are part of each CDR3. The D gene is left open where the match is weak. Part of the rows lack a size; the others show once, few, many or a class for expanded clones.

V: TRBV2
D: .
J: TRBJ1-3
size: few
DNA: TGTGCCAGCAGTGCAGGGTTAAACACCATATATTTT
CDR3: CASSAGLNTIYF

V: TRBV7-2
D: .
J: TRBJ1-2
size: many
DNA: TGTGCCAGCAGCTTAGTCGGGGGGTCGGGGAACTATGGCTACACCTTC
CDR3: CASSLVGGSGNYGYTF

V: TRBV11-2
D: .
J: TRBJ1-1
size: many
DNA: TGTGCCAGCAGCCAGAGCTCGGGATTTATGAACACTGAAGCTTTCTTT
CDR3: CASSQSSGFMNTEAFF

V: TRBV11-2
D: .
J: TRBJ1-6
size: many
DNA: TGTGCCAGCAGCTTAGTGGTGGACTCACCCCTCCACTTT
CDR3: CASSLVVDSPLHF

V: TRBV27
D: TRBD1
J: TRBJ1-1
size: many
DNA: TGTGCCAGCAGTCCGCAGGGGGCGATTGGCACTGAAGCTTTCTTT
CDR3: CASSPQGAIGTEAFF

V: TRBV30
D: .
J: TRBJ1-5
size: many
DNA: TGTGCCTGGAGTCTGGTTGGCAATCAGCCCCAGCATTTT
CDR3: CAWSLVGNQPQHF

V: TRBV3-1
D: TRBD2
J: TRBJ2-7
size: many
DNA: TGTGCCAGCAGCCATGGGACTAGCGGGAGCTCCTACGAGCAGTACTTC
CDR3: CASSHGTSGSSYEQYF

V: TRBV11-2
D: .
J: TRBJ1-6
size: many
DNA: TGTGCCAGCAGCTCCCTATCCGCGGGGTGGACTTCACCCCTCCACTTT
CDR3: CASSSLSAGWTSPLHF

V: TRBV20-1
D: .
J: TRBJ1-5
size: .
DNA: TGCAGTGCCTATCTAGCGACAGCCCAGGGGCAGCCCCAGCATTTT
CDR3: CSAYLATAQGQPQHF

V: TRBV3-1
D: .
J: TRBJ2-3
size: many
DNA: TGTGCCAGCAGCCAAGTCCGCCTCGATACGCAGTATTTT
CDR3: CASSQVRLDTQYF

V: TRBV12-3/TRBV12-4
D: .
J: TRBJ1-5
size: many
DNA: TGTGCCAGCAGTTCCAGGGGAAATCAGCCCCAGCATTTT
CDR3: CASSSRGNQPQHF

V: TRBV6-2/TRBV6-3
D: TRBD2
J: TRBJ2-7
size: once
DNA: TGTGCCAGCAGTTCAAGCGGGGGAAGCTCCCACGAGCAGTACTTC
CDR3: CASSSSGGSSHEQYF

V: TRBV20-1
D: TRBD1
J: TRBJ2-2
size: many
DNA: TGCAGTGCTCGAGGGACCGGGACAGCGAACACCGGGGAGCTGTTTTTT
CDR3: CSARGTGTANTGELFF

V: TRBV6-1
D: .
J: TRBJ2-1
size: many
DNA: TGTGCCAGCAGTGAAGCGTCAGAGGGGTCGGGGTATGAGCAGTTCTTC
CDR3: CASSEASEGSGYEQFF

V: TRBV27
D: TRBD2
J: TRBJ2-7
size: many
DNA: TGTGCCAGCAGTCTCTCAAGCGGGGGGGCCTACGAGCAGTACTTC
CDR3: CASSLSSGGAYEQYF

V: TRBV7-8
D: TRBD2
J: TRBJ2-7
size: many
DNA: TGTGCCAGCAGCTTAAAAGGGACTAGCGGGCTCTACGAGCAGTACTTC
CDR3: CASSLKGTSGLYEQYF

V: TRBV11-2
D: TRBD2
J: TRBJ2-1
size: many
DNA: TGTGCCAGCAGCTTAGATAGGGCGCGGGACTATCCCAATGAGCAGTTCTTC
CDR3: CASSLDRARDYPNEQFF

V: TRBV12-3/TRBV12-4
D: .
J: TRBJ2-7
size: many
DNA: TGTGCCAGCAGTCCTTGGCCTCCCTACGAGCAGTACTTC
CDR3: CASSPWPPYEQYF

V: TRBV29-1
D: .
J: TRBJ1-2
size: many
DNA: TGCAGCGTTGAAGTTCAGACAGAGCTACTCTTTTGGGGCTACACCTTC
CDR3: CSVEVQTELLFWGYTF

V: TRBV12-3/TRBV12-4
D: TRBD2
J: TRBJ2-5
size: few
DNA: TGTGCCAGCAGTCACTCGGGACTAGCGGGGAGGGAGACCCAGTACTTC
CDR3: CASSHSGLAGRETQYF

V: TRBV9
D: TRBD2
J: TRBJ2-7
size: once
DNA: TGTGCCAGCAGCGACCCGAGAGCGGGAGGGACCTACGAGCAGTACTTC
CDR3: CASSDPRAGGTYEQYF

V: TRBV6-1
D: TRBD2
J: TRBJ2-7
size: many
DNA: TGTGCCAGCAGTTTAGCGGGACACCCCTACGAGCAGTACTTC
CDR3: CASSLAGHPYEQYF

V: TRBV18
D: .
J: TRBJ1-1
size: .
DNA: TGTGCCAGCTCACCAGGTCCAGGGAGGAACACTGAAGCTTTCTTT
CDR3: CASSPGPGRNTEAFF

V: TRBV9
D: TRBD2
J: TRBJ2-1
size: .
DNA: TGTGCCAGCAGCGCCGGGACTAGCGGGAAGCAGTACAATGAGCAGTTCTTC
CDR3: CASSAGTSGKQYNEQFF

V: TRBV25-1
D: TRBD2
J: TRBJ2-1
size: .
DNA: TGTGCCAGCAAGGCGGGGTGGCTAGCGGGGGGCGCACTCCTGAATGAGCAGTTCTTC
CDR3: CASKAGWLAGGALLNEQFF

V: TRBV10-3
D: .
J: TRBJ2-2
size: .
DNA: TGTGCCATCAGTGAGTTTGGGGAGCTGTTTTTT
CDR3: CAISEFGELFF

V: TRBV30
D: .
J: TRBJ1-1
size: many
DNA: TGTGCCTGGAGTGTAAGGACCTTAGGAGCTTTCTTT
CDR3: CAWSVRTLGAFF

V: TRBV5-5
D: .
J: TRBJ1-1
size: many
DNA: TGTGCCAGCAGACTAAGGGACTTCGGGGGGCGTGAGACTGAAGCTTTCTTT
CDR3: CASRLRDFGGRETEAFF

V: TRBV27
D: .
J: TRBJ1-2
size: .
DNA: TGTGCCAGCAGAACTCCCCTCCGGCTGGAGGGAGACTATGGCTACACCTTC
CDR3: CASRTPLRLEGDYGYTF

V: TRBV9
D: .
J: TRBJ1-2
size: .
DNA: TGTGCCAGCAGCGTAGGAAGAGGGACCTATGGCTACACCTTC
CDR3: CASSVGRGTYGYTF

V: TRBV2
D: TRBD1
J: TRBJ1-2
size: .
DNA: TGTGCCAGCAGAGGACAGGGTCCTTTTAACTATGGCTACACCTTC
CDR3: CASRGQGPFNYGYTF

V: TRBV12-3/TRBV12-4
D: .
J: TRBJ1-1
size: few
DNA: TGTGCCAGCAGTTTACAAGGGAGGGACACTGAAGCTTTCTTT
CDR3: CASSLQGRDTEAFF

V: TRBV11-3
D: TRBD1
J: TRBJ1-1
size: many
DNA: TGTGCCAGCCTAACAGGGGCGATGAGCACTGAAGCTTTCTTT
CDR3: CASLTGAMSTEAFF

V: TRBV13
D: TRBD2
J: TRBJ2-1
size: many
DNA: TGTGCCAGCCAAACTAGCGGAGATGAGCAGTTCTTC
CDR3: CASQTSGDEQFF

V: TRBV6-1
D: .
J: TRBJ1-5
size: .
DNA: TGTGCCAGCAGCTCTGGGCCGGCTAATCAGCCCCAGCATTTT
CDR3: CASSSGPANQPQHF

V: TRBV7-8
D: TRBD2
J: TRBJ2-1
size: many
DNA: TGTGCCAGCAGCTTAGTGGGACTAGCGGGAGGGCGGAACAATGAGCAGTTCTTC
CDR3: CASSLVGLAGGRNNEQFF

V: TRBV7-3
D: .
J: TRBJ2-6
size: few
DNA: TGTGCCAGCAGCTTACCCCTCCCTGGGGCCAACGTCCTGACTTTC
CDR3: CASSLPLPGANVLTF